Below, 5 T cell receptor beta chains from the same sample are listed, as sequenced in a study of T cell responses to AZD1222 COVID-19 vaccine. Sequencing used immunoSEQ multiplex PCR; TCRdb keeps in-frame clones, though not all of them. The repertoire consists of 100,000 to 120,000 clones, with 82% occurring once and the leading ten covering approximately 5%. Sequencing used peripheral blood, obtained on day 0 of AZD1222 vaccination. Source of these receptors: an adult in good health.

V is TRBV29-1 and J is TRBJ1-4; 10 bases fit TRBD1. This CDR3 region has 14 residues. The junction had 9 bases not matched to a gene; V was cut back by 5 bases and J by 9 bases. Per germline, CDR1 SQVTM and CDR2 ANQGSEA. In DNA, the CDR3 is TGCAGCGTTTTGCCGACAGGGGGCGGGAAAAAACTGTTTTTT. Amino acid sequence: CSVLPTGGGKKLFF.

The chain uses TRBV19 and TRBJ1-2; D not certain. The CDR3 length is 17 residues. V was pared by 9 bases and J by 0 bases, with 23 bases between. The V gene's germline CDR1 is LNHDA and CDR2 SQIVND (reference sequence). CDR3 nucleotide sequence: TGTGCCAGCCGGAACCCCCGTCCGGCAAGAGCTAACTATGGCTACACCTTC. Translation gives CASRNPRPARANYGYTF.

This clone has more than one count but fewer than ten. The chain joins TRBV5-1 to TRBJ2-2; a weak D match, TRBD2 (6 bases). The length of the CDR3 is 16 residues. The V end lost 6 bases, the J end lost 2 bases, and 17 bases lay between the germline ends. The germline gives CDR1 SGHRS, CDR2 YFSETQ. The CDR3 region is CASKPRGFLNTGELFF. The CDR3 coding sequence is TGCGCCAGCAAACCTCGGGGGTTTTTAAACACCGGGGAGCTGTTTTTT. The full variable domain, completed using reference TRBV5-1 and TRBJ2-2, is KAGVTQTPRYLIKTRGQQVTLSCSPISGHRSVSWYQQTPGQGLQFLFEYFSETQRNKGNFPGRFSGRQFSNSRSEMNVSTLELGDSALYLCASKPRGFLNTGELFFGEGSRLTVL.

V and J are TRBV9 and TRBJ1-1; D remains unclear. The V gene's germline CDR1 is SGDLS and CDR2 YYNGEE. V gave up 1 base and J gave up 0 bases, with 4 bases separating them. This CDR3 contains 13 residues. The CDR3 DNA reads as TGTGCCAGCAGCGTAACGATGAACACTGAAGCTTTCTTT. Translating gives CASSVTMNTEAFF. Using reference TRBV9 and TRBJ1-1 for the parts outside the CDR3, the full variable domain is DSGVTQTPKHLITATGQRVTLRCSPRSGDLSVYWYQQSLDQGLQFLIQYYNGEERAKGNILERFSAQQFPDLHSELNLSSLELGDSALYFCASSVTMNTEAFFGQGTRLTVV.

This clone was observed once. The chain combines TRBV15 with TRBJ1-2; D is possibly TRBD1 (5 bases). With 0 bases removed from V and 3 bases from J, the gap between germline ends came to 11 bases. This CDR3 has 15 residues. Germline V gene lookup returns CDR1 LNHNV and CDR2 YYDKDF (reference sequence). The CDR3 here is CATSRDKRQYYGYTF. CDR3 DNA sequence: TGTGCCACCAGCAGAGATAAGAGACAGTACTATGGCTACACCTTC. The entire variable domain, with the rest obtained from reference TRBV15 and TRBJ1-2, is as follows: DAMVIQNPRYQVTQFGKPVTLSCSQTLNHNVMYWYQQKSSQAPKLLFHYYDKDFNNEADTPDNFQSRRPNTSFCFLDIRSPGLGDTAMYLCATSRDKRQYYGYTFGSGTRLTVV.